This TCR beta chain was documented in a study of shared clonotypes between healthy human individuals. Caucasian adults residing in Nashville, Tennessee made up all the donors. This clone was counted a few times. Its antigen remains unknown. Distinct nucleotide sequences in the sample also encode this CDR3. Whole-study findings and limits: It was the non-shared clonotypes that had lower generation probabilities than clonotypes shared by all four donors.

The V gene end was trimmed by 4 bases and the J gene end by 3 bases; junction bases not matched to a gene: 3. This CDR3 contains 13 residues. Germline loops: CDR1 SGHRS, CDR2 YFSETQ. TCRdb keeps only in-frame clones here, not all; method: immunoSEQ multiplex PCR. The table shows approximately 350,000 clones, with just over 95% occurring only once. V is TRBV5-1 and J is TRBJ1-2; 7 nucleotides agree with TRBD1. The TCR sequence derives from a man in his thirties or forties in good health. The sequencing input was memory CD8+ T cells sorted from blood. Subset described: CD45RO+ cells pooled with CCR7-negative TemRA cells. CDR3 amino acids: CASSLGQDYGYTF. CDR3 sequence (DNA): TGCGCCAGCAGCCTTGGACAGGACTATGGCTACACCTTC. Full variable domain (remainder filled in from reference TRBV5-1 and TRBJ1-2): KAGVTQTPRYLIKTRGQQVTLSCSPISGHRSVSWYQQTPGQGLQFLFEYFSETQRNKGNFPGRFSGRQFSNSRSEMNVSTLELGDSALYLCASSLGQDYGYTFGSGTRLTVV.